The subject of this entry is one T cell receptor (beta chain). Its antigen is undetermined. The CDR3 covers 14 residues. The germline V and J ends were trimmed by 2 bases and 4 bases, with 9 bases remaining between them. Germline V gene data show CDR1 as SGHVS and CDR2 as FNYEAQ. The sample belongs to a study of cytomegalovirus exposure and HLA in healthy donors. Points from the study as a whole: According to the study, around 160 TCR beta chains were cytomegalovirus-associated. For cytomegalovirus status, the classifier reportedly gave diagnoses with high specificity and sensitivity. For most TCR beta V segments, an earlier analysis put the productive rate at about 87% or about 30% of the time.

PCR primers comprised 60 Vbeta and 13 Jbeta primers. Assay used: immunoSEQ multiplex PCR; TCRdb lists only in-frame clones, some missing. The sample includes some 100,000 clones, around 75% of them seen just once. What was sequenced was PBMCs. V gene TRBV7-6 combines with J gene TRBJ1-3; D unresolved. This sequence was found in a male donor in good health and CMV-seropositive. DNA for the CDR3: TGTGCCAGCAGCTTATTCACTTTCGGAAACACCATATATTTT. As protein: CASSLFTFGNTIYF.